A single sample is the source of the 24 T cell receptor beta chains below, sequenced in a study of vaccination and CD4 T cells after COVID-19. With the Oncomine TCR Beta short-read assay, DNA from cultured CD4+ T cells was sequenced. In TCRdb, the PCR reads were re-called with MiXCR into one record per CDR3 protein. The sample carries more than 15,000 distinct CDR3 sequences, under 60% recorded once. No antigens are known for them. Time point of the sample: late sampling 161 to 241 days after vaccination in a few convalescent patients. As to treatment: approximately nine-day PBMC culture with coronavirus spike peptide pools or control peptides (ViraFEST assay). The sequences come from CD4+ T cells from blood, cultured in vitro, collected about 7 months after SARS-CoV-2 vaccination. The receptors were gathered from a human donor who had recovered from COVID-19.

This chain joins TRBV20-1 and TRBJ2-7, with D possibly TRBD1 on 6 matching bases. The CDR3 has 11 amino acids. The germline CDR1 and CDR2 sequences are DFQATT and SNEGSKA (reference sequence). V was cut by 2 bases and J by 7 bases, with 9 bases left in between. The CDR3 loop is CSARWTEEQYF. CDR3 DNA: TGCAGTGCTAGATGGACAGAGGAGCAGTACTTC.

This clonotype was seen more than once but under ten times. The rearrangement links TRBV20-1 to TRBJ1-5; D remains ambiguous. Germline V gives CDR1 DFQATT, CDR2 SNEGSKA (reference sequence). Trimming took off 6 bases at V and 0 bases at J, with 9 bases between the two ends. The CDR3 spans 13 residues. The CDR3: CSARSYSNQPQHF. For the CDR3, the DNA is TGCAGTGCCAGGAGTTATAGCAATCAGCCCCAGCATTTT.

This clonotype was recorded a few times. V usage is TRBV27 and J usage is TRBJ2-3, with TRBD2 identical over 14 bases. V lost 2 bases, J lost 1 base, and 5 bases stayed unmatched. Germline V gives CDR1 MNHEY, CDR2 SMNVEV (reference sequence). CDR3 length: 18 residues. CDR3 in amino acids: CASSLQRLAGGGTDTQYF. In DNA form, the CDR3 reads TGTGCCAGCAGTTTACAAAGACTAGCGGGAGGGGGCACAGATACGCAGTATTTT.

This chain joins TRBV7-9 and TRBJ2-3; possibly TRBD2 for D (6 bases). The length of the CDR3 is 15 residues. Germline V CDR1 and CDR2: SEHNR, FQNEAQ (reference sequence). Trimming left V 2 bases short and J 0 bases short, with 9 bases between. CDR3 sequence: CASSLTGTSTDTQYF. The CDR3, as DNA: TGTGCCAGCAGCTTAACCGGGACTAGCACAGATACGCAGTATTTT.

The chain couples TRBV20-1 to TRBJ1-3; D is ambiguous. CDR3 length equals 11 residues. Deletions cut 5 bases from V and 1 base from J, with 3 bases between. CDR1 is DFQATT and CDR2 is SNEGSKA in the germline V gene (reference sequence). The CDR3 spells CSASSGNTIYF. In DNA form, the CDR3 reads TGCAGTGCTTCTTCTGGAAACACCATATATTTT.

In regard to this clonotype: The junction differs from germline at one of its ends, possibly a read error. The gene calls are TRBV7-7 and TRBJ1-1; D gene unclear. This CDR3 is 13 amino acids long. Germline-derived CDR1 and CDR2 are SSHAT and FNYEAQ (reference sequence). The CDR3 bases are TGTGCTAGCAGCTCCCAGGTGAACACTGAAGCTTTCTTT. Its protein product is CASSSQVNTEAFF.

V is TRBV4-1 and J is TRBJ1-5; the D gene is possibly TRBD1 (6 bases). Trimming removed 2 bases at V and 0 bases at J, with 14 bases between. Germline assignment: CDR1 MGHRA and CDR2 YSYEKL. CDR3 length equals 17 residues. CDR3 coding DNA: TGCGCCAGCAGCCAACTATGGACAGCCCATAGCAATCAGCCCCAGCATTTT. It translates to CASSQLWTAHSNQPQHF.

This rearrangement joins TRBV27 to TRBJ1-1, with D perhaps TRBD1 (6 bases). Trimming cost V 8 bases and J 3 bases, with 19 bases left between them. CDR3 length: 15 residues. Looked up from germline, CDR1 is MNHEY and CDR2 is SMNVEV (reference sequence). The CDR3 is CASQVGGGWDTEAFF. In DNA form, the CDR3 reads TGTGCCAGCCAAGTTGGCGGGGGCTGGGACACTGAAGCTTTCTTT.

V and J are TRBV20-1 and TRBJ2-1, with 12 bases fitting TRBD2. V shed 1 base, J shed 7 bases, and the junction held 5 bases outside the gene matches. Germline values: CDR1 DFQATT, CDR2 SNEGSKA (reference sequence). CDR3 length: 15 amino acids. The DNA for the CDR3 is TGCAGTGCTAGAGGTCTAGCGGGGGGGCTTAATGAGCAGTTCTTC. Protein sequence: CSARGLAGGLNEQFF.

This chain uses TRBV6-1 with TRBJ2-3; 7 bases are shared with TRBD2. This CDR3 is 14 amino acids long. Germline CDR1 MNHNS, CDR2 SASEGT. The V gene end was trimmed by 4 bases and the J gene end by 6 bases; junction bases not matched to a gene: 7. As DNA, the CDR3 is TGTGCCAGCAGTGGAACTAGCGAGGGCGATACGCAGTATTTT. This encodes CASSGTSEGDTQYF.

This clonotype has only a few counts. This chain links TRBV20-1 with TRBJ1-2, with a weak D call TRBD1 (5 bases). CDR3 length: 15 residues. Between the trimmed V and J ends, which lost 0 bases and 4 bases, there was a span of 15 bases. CDR1 DFQATT and CDR2 SNEGSKA come from the germline V gene (reference sequence). This CDR3 is CSARDVTANLYGYTF. CDR3 DNA: TGCAGTGCTAGAGACGTGACAGCTAATCTCTATGGCTACACCTTC.

There are a few counts of this clonotype. J is TRBJ2-5 and V is TRBV15; 11 positions match TRBD1. CDR3 size: 22 residues. Per germline, CDR1 LNHNV and CDR2 YYDKDF (reference sequence). Trimming cost V 1 base and J 3 bases; bases outside gene matches: 22. CDR3 residues: CATSRGLRFGGQGALGKETQYF. The CDR3 DNA is TGTGCCACCAGCAGAGGACTGCGATTTGGCGGACAGGGGGCGCTCGGTAAAGAGACCCAGTACTTC.

The chain employs TRBV15 and TRBJ2-7, with D unresolved. This CDR3 has 15 residues. Germline CDR1 LNHNV, CDR2 YYDKDF (reference sequence). The V end was cut by 0 bases, the J end by 9 bases, with 18 bases between. CDR3 protein: CATSRDRTASVGQYF. The CDR3 nucleotides read TGTGCCACCAGCAGAGATCGTACCGCCAGCGTAGGGCAGTACTTC.

V gene TRBV6-1 combines with J gene TRBJ2-1; the D gene is possibly TRBD2 (6 bases). CDR3 length: 12 amino acids. Germline V gene data show CDR1 as MNHNS and CDR2 as SASEGT. Trimming removed 10 bases at V and 3 bases at J, with 10 bases between. In nucleotides, the CDR3 is TGTGCCATCCGGGGGATCTACAATGAGCAGTTCTTC. This gives the protein CAIRGIYNEQFF.

This clonotype was picked up a small number of times. One end of the junction varies from germline; a read error may be responsible. This chain uses TRBV7-2 with TRBJ2-1, with 7 bases fitting TRBD2. The CDR3 is made up of 14 amino acids. Germline V gives CDR1 SGHTA, CDR2 FQGNSA. This CDR3 reads CASRPQAGTLIVIF. DNA for the CDR3: TGTGCCAGCAGACCTCAAGCGGGGACCTTAATTGTGATCTTC.

This sequence joins TRBV2 and TRBJ1-1; unclear D gene. Germline CDR1 SNHLY, CDR2 FYNNEI. The CDR3 consists of 10 residues. V lost 6 bases to trimming and J lost 5 bases, with 4 bases between them. CDR3 sequence: CASRATEAFF. In nucleotides, the CDR3 is TGTGCCAGCAGGGCTACTGAAGCTTTCTTT.

This clonotype was recorded a few times. The chain uses TRBV20-1 and TRBJ2-1, with a weak D call TRBD2 (6 bases). Germline values: CDR1 DFQATT, CDR2 SNEGSKA (reference sequence). V dropped 5 bases and J dropped 8 bases, with 19 bases sitting between them. This CDR3 has 14 residues. The CDR3 nucleotides are TGCAGTGCTCTTTCACCGGGGGTTAGGGATGAGCAGTTCTTC. Residues: CSALSPGVRDEQFF.

J is TRBJ1-1 and V is TRBV7-8, with D perhaps TRBD1 (5 bases). This CDR3 comprises 16 residues. The V gene's germline CDR1 is SGHVS and CDR2 FQNEAQ. Trimming stripped 0 bases from V and 4 bases from J, with 15 bases between. The CDR3 protein is CASSLARGQMGTEAFF. CDR3 sequence (DNA): TGTGCCAGCAGCTTAGCGCGGGGCCAGATGGGCACTGAAGCTTTCTTT.

This clonotype was seen only once. J is TRBJ2-3 and V is TRBV5-1; D ambiguous. Germline V gives CDR1 SGHRS, CDR2 YFSETQ. There are 13 residues in the CDR3. The V gene lost 1 base and the J gene lost 1 base, with 4 bases spanning the gap. The CDR3 here is CASSLIRTDTQYF. The CDR3 DNA reads TGCGCCAGCAGCTTGATCCGCACAGATACGCAGTATTTT.

By share of the sample, this clonotype is large. The V call is TRBV6-5, the J call TRBJ2-2; no clear D gene. The CDR3 covers 13 residues. Germline CDR1 is MNHEY and CDR2 is SVGAGI. Trimming took 4 bases from V and 1 from J, leaving 4 bases between them. CDR3 residues: CASSLLNTGELFF. The CDR3 nucleotides are TGTGCCAGCAGTTTATTGAACACCGGGGAGCTGTTTTTT.

V gene TRBV7-2 combines with J gene TRBJ1-2, with unresolved D. The CDR3 sequence is 17 residues long. Between the trimmed V and J ends, which lost 5 bases and 4 bases, there was a span of 23 bases. Germline V gene data show CDR1 as SGHTA and CDR2 as FQGNSA. This chain's CDR3 is CASSRDPPTDTLYGYTF. DNA of the CDR3: TGTGCCAGCAGCCGCGACCCCCCTACTGATACTCTCTATGGCTACACCTTC.

In this sample, this clonotype turned up a few times. V gene TRBV27 combines with J gene TRBJ1-2; D is possibly TRBD1 (5 bases). The germline V gene encodes CDR1 MNHEY and CDR2 SMNVEV (reference sequence). There are 17 residues in the CDR3. V was cut by 6 bases and J by 0 bases, with 20 bases left in between. CDR3 sequence: CASRQTVATDSNYGYTF. The CDR3 DNA reads as TGTGCCAGCAGACAGACAGTAGCCACAGATTCTAACTATGGCTACACCTTC.

This clonotype has a handful of counts. The chain uses TRBV7-9 and TRBJ1-2; tentatively, D is TRBD1 (6 bases). CDR3 length: 13 residues. The V gene's germline CDR1 is SEHNR and CDR2 FQNEAQ (reference sequence). V lost 10 bases and J 3 bases, leaving 15 bases between the germline ends. CDR3 residues: CATQGGADYGYTF. As DNA, the CDR3 is TGTGCCACCCAAGGGGGGGCCGACTATGGCTACACCTTC.

The chain has TRBV15 and TRBJ1-1; TRBD1 agrees at 8 bases. This CDR3 region has 13 residues. The germline V gene has CDR1 LNHNV and CDR2 YYDKDF (reference sequence). J lost 8 bases, V lost 5 bases, and 7 bases had no gene match. The CDR3 region has the DNA TGTGCCACCAGCTGGGGGACAGGAGGGGAAGCTTTCTTT. Its translation is CATSWGTGGEAFF.